This TCR beta chain was sequenced in a study of blood T cells in healthy people across ages (dated by TCRdb to between 2014 and 2017). General notes on the study: In model experiments, roughly one uniquely barcoded TCR beta cDNA molecule per two T cells was captured by template switching. To track age-related changes in TCR beta repertoire diversity, the study relied on deep sequencing normalized with unique cDNA molecular identifiers. Four age groups were formed from the donors: young (average 16 years), middle-aged (around 41), aged (about 62) and long-lived (roughly 88). To avoid experimental bias, donors of different ages were randomly spread across the sequencing lanes. Two additional independent replicas of 1 million unique cDNA reads from the same blood draw were analyzed for two donors (one aged 18 to 30 and one aged 80 or older). Results and caveats for the whole study, not just this receptor: Compared with the aged group, more naive CD4+ T cells, fewer expanded clones and increased TCR diversity were shown by the long-lived group, suggesting age selection. Total diversity estimates from one million sequenced T cells were considered lower bounds and underestimates. Observed TCR beta diversity correlated strongly with the percentage of naive T cells measured by flow cytometry. The CMV infection status of donors was not known, potentially confounding age-related changes in expanded clonotypes. Since profiling was done on bulk unsorted PBMCs, naive and antigen-experienced compartments could not be conclusively compared. Observed TCR beta diversity per million T cells fell roughly linearly with age, and a significant reduction was already apparent by age roughly 41.

Its CDR3 holds 17 amino acids, cysteine through phenylalanine. The retained sequence is limited to the CDR3, 51 bases, with the frame set at the first base. Trimming removed 1 base from V and 1 base from J, leaving 19 bases between the germline ends. CDR1 and CDR2, per the germline V gene (reference sequence), are DFQATT and SNEGSKA. Donors were 40 or so systemically healthy Caucasian individuals from Russia aged roughly 6 to 100 years. Each donor gave about 9.2 milliliters of peripheral blood, drawn into EDTA-treated Vacutainer tubes. Ficoll-Paque density-gradient centrifugation was used to isolate PBMCs, with at least 7 million per sample. Trizol reagent was used to extract total RNA from the PBMCs, yielding at least 6 micrograms per sample. Naive CD45RAhigh/CD27high T cell percentages were measured by flow cytometry on a PBMC aliquot from every donor. The library relied on 5' RACE. The run used an Illumina HiSeq 2500. A second roughly 7 to 11 cycle PCR used a sample-barcoded 5' primer and a J-beta primer mix. Each TCR beta cDNA molecule received a unique molecular identifier from a template-switch 5' adaptor carrying 12 random nucleotides. At least 2.5 million CDR3-containing paired-end reads were obtained from each sample. All of the RNA was converted into first-strand cDNA using the Mint cDNA synthesis kit, with a TRBC-specific oligonucleotide serving as the primer. Following uracil-DNA glycosylase treatment, all cDNA underwent a first 18-cycle PCR with the universal primers M1SS and BC2_uni_R. Per the original workflow: For normalization, 1 million high-quality reads were randomly selected from each sample, with every read carrying a distinct molecular identifier. Reads sharing molecular identifiers were discarded rather than binned into consensus sequences. MiTCR, with a Q25 quality threshold and the strictest error-elimination algorithm, was used for CDR3 identification, clonotype clustering and error correction. A nonparametric unseen species model using Euler transformation provided a lower-bound estimate of total TCR beta diversity. The public reads were quality trimmed at Q25 with fastp and then assembled into clones with MiXCR by TCRdb, keeping productive beta chains. Rows merge per CDR3 protein into single entries with the most common DNA and genes. The V and J calls, along with clone size, are taken from TCRdb and not from the paper's own processing. Across this sample there are around 1.1 million distinct CDR3 sequences, with roughly two fifths seen only once. In total, the top ten clones hold approximately 14% of the sample.

Note on this clonotype: What antigen it recognizes has not been identified. No base quality values were provided; no much bigger clone lies one nucleotide off.

The rearrangement joined TRBV20-1 to TRBJ1-1; TRBD1 is a weak D gene call, 5 bases matching. This clonotype originated in a man between 18 and 29 years old in good health. The sequenced material came from blood. The DNA reads as follows: TGCAGTGCTAGAGGCCCGTTTTCGGTAGGGGAGAACACTGAAGCTTTCTTT. Its amino acids are CSARGPFSVGENTEAFF.